The 19 T cell receptor beta chains given below trace back to one sample, sequenced in a study of molecular identifiers for immune sequencing clone quantification. Each CDR3 protein gets one entry after TCRdb re-called the PCR reads with MiXCR. The sample lists around 470,000 distinct CDR3 sequences, 25% occurring once. Sequences were obtained from naive CD8+ T cells from blood, with Jurkat cell RNA spiked in. Specified subset: FACS-sorted CD8+CD4-CCR7+CD45RA+ naive T cells. The receptors here all came from a human donor in good health. Some libraries in this study had Jurkat cell RNA spiked in.

V usage is TRBV7-2 and J usage is TRBJ2-7; D uncertain. The ends were cut back, 5 bases at V and 7 bases at J, with 12 bases in the middle. CDR3 length: 12 amino acids. Germline loops: CDR1 SGHTA, CDR2 FQGNSA. As DNA, the CDR3 is TGTGCCAGCAGCCCAGGACGATTAGAGCAGTACTTC. Translated: CASSPGRLEQYF.

The chain couples TRBV30 to TRBJ1-1; weak D call: TRBD1 (5 bases). The V and J ends lost 3 bases and 8 bases respectively, with 16 bases between them. Germline CDR1 is GTSNPN and CDR2 is SVGIG (reference sequence). CDR3 length: 13 amino acids. For the CDR3, the DNA is TGTGCCTGGAGAATTCCGGGGACGTCGGAAGCTTTCTTT. It codes for CAWRIPGTSEAFF.

The rearrangement uses TRBV5-3 and TRBJ2-2; 9 bases align to TRBD2. TRBV5-3 is known as an ORF, though its function is uncertain. J gave up 4 bases and V 8 bases, and 12 bases lay outside the gene matches. The CDR3 has 16 amino acids. Here the CDR3 reads CASSRATSGLTGELFF. CDR3 bases: TGTGCCAGCAGCAGGGCGACTAGCGGTCTCACCGGGGAGCTGTTTTTT.

V and J are TRBV20-1 and TRBJ1-2; D unclear. Trimming left V 0 bases short and J 4 bases short, with 12 bases between. In germline, CDR1 is DFQATT, CDR2 SNEGSKA (reference sequence). This CDR3 is built from 14 residues. CDR3 protein: CSARDMPVGYGYTF. The CDR3 nucleotides are TGCAGTGCTAGAGATATGCCCGTGGGCTATGGCTACACCTTC.

This clonotype occurred once. The junction departs from the called germline gene at one end, perhaps through a read error. The V gene is TRBV27, the J gene TRBJ1-1, with D possibly being TRBD1 (5 bases). There are 14 residues in the CDR3. The germline V gene encodes CDR1 MNHEY and CDR2 SMNVEV (reference sequence). The CDR3 nucleotides are TGTGCCAGCAGTTTATCGACAGCGAACACTGAAGCTGTCTTT. Translated, it gives CASSLSTANTEAVF.

The table lists this clonotype with a few counts. V gene TRBV2 combines with J gene TRBJ2-5; a weak D match, TRBD1 (6 bases). Germline lookup yields CDR1 SNHLY and CDR2 FYNNEI. The ends were cut back, 3 bases at V and 3 bases at J, with 23 bases in the middle. This CDR3 has 18 residues. CDR3 DNA sequence: TGTGCCAGCAGTGACCCCGAGCCAGGGGTAGGGGGAGAAGAGACCCAGTACTTC. Protein sequence: CASSDPEPGVGGEETQYF.

This clonotype has just a few counts. This chain uses TRBV20-1 with TRBJ1-1; 11 bases map to TRBD1. Germline assignment: CDR1 DFQATT and CDR2 SNEGSKA (reference sequence). The CDR3 runs to 12 residues. Trimming removed 8 bases from V and 5 bases from J; junction bases left unmatched: 4. This chain's CDR3 is CSMDRGHTEAFF. The CDR3 DNA reads TGCAGTATGGACAGGGGGCATACTGAAGCTTTCTTT.

The V gene is TRBV11-1, the J gene TRBJ2-7; TRBD1 agrees at 7 bases. The germline gives CDR1 SGHAT, CDR2 FQDESV (reference sequence). The V gene end was trimmed by 5 bases and the J gene end by 6 bases; junction bases not matched to a gene: 13. This CDR3 contains 15 residues. CDR3: CASSPGWRQGAEQYF. DNA of the CDR3: TGTGCCAGCAGCCCGGGTTGGAGACAGGGCGCCGAGCAGTACTTC. Supplemented by reference TRBV11-1 and TRBJ2-7, the full variable domain reads EAEVAQSPRYKITEKSQAVAFWCDPISGHATLYWYRQILGQGPELLVQFQDESVVDDSQLPKDRFSAERLKGVDSTLKIQPAELGDSAMYLCASSPGWRQGAEQYFGPGTRLTVT.

Regarding this clonotype: At one boundary the junction diverges from the germline segment, which might be a read error. This rearrangement joins TRBV4-3 to TRBJ2-7, with TRBD1 matching 12 bases. CDR3 size: 16 residues. Germline V gene sequence: CDR1 LGHNA, CDR2 YSLEER. The CDR3 sequence is CASSQGGQGAPYEQNF. The CDR3 DNA follows: TGCGCCAGCAGCCAGGGGGGACAGGGGGCCCCCTACGAGCAGAACTTC.

The genes are TRBV12-3 or TRBV12-4 and TRBJ1-5; maybe TRBD1 (5 bases). This CDR3 has 16 amino acids. The ends were cut back, 0 bases at V and 1 base at J, with 10 bases in the middle. The CDR3 nucleotides are TGTGCCAGCAGTTTAGCGCCCCCAGGGAGCAATCAGCCCCAGCATTTT. The encoded protein is CASSLAPPGSNQPQHF.

The chain carries TRBV4-3 and TRBJ2-3; 7 bases align to TRBD1. From germline, CDR1 is LGHNA and CDR2 YSLEER. The CDR3 has 17 residues. Trimming at V came to 0 bases and at J to 4 bases, leaving 10 bases not matched to a gene. The CDR3 sequence is CASSQEEQGWSSDTQYF. CDR3 DNA sequence: TGCGCCAGCAGCCAAGAGGAACAGGGGTGGTCATCAGATACGCAGTATTTT.

The chain uses TRBV19 and TRBJ1-1, with no clear D. The germline V gene has CDR1 LNHDA and CDR2 SQIVND (reference sequence). The length of the CDR3 is 15 residues. Trimming stripped 1 base from V and 6 bases from J, with 15 bases between. The DNA for the CDR3 is TGTGCCAGTAGTATAGGTTTCCGGGAGGTCGCTGAAGCTTTCTTT. Its translation is CASSIGFREVAEAFF.

Concerning this clonotype: A much larger clone lies one base from this, so it may be a read error. The DNA is omitted, as the CDR3 cannot be located on it reliably, and the CDR3 follows TCRdb's listing. The chain joins TRBV29-1 to TRBJ2-1; the table's D call of TRBD2 was not tested on the DNA. Germline-derived CDR1 and CDR2 are SQVTM and ANQGSEA. Including both end residues, the CDR3 is 18 amino acids long. The CDR3 protein is CSVEGRVVGQGSYNEQIF.

This clonotype was seen many times. The V call is TRBV30, the J call TRBJ2-3, with D hard to call. Trimming removed 5 bases from V and 2 bases from J, with 8 bases in between. Looked up from germline, CDR1 is GTSNPN and CDR2 is SVGIG (reference sequence). This CDR3 contains 12 residues. This chain's CDR3 is CAWGMDTDTQYF. The CDR3 bases are TGTGCCTGGGGGATGGACACAGATACGCAGTATTTT.

Regarding this clonotype: This may be a read error: a much more frequent sequence differs by one nucleotide. The chain couples TRBV5-3 to TRBJ2-3; no clear D. TRBV5-3 is known as an ORF, though its function is uncertain. The CDR3 spans 17 residues. The CDR3 spells CASSLLSEMTSTDTQYF. The CDR3 nucleotides are TGTGCCAGCAGCTTGTTGTCGGAGATGACTAGCACAGATACGCAGTATTTT.

This clonotype has a handful of counts. The rearrangement links TRBV4-2 to TRBJ2-5, with 8 positions matching TRBD2. The CDR3 totals 16 residues. Germline trimming cut 6 bases from V and 2 bases from J; bases unmatched to any gene: 11. Germline assignment: CDR1 LGHNA and CDR2 YNFKEQ. DNA of the CDR3: TGTGCCAGCAGGCCAAGTTTAGCGGGATATCAAGAGACCCAGTACTTC. Translated: CASRPSLAGYQETQYF.

Turning to this clonotype: A read error is possible here, since a much larger clone lies one base away. The rearrangement joins TRBV7-3 to TRBJ2-5; no clear D gene. This CDR3 region has 15 residues. Germline CDR1 SGHTA, CDR2 FQGTGA. The V gene lost 1 base and the J gene lost 1 base, with 10 bases spanning the gap. DNA of the CDR3: TGTGCCAGCAGCTTAATGAACAGTCCCCAAGAGACCCAGTACTTC. Translated, it gives CASSLMNSPQETQYF.

This clonotype was recorded many times. The chain has TRBV28 and TRBJ2-3, with D perhaps matching TRBD2 (7 bases). CDR1 is MDHEN, CDR2 SYDVKM, per germline. Trimming took 7 bases from V and 2 from J, leaving 19 bases between them. The CDR3 has 16 residues. CDR3 bases: TGTGCCAGCACCCAGGGGTCTAGCGGATTCACAGATACGCAGTATTTT. The encoded protein is CASTQGSSGFTDTQYF.

V is TRBV9 and J is TRBJ2-5; no firm D call. CDR3 length equals 16 residues. Trimming pared 0 bases from V and 4 bases from J, leaving 16 bases between. Germline CDR1 and CDR2: SGDLS and YYNGEE. Here the CDR3 DNA reads TGTGCCAGCAGCGTAGAGCCCGAACTCCCGGGAGAGACCCAGTACTTC. This translates into CASSVEPELPGETQYF.